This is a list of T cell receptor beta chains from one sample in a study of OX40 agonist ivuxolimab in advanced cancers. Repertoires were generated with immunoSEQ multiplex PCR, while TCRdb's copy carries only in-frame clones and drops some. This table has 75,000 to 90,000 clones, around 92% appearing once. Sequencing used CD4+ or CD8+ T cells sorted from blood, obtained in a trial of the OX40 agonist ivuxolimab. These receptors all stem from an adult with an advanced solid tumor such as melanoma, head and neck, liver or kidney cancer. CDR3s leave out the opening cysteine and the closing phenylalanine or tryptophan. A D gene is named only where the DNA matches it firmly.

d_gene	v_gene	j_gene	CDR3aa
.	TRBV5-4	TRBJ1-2	ASNRDRNYGYT
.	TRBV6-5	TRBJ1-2	ASSYGLAYGYT
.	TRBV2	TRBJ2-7	ASGEWGRGVHEQY
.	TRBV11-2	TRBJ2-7	ASSLVSRDEQY
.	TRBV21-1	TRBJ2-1	ASSKALSRDRGCNEQF
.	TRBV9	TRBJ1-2	ASSVSANYGYT
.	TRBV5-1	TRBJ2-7	ASCRAAGYEQY
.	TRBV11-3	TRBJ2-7	ASSLRDGTSYEQY
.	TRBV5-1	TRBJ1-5	ASSSDGLSNQPQH
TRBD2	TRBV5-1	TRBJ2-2	ASSHPGTSYTGELF
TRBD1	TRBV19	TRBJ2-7	ASSARDRGYEQY
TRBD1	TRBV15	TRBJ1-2	ATSRTGGDYGYT
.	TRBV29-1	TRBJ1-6	SVVVRRVRVGSYNSPLH
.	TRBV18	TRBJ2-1	ASSPRDSGNEQF
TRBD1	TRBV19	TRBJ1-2	ASSRGPNYGYT
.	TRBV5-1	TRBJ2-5	ASSLGWEETQY
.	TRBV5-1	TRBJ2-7	ASSLDLGDEQY
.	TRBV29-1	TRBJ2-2	SVVEWGGDTGELF
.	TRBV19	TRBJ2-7	ASSPSEVGSYEQY
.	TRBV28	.	ASSFGDRSSYEQY
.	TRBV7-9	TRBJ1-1	ASSLARMNTEAF
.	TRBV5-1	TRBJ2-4	ASSLAGTAEGLQY
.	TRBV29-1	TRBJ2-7	SAGRPDIYEQY
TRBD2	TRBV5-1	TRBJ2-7	ASGSPSGTSSSYEQY
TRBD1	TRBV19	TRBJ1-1	ASSVDRDTEAF
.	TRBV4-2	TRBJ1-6	ASRDRTDSPLH
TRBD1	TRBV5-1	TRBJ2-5	ASSLLGQGAGETQY